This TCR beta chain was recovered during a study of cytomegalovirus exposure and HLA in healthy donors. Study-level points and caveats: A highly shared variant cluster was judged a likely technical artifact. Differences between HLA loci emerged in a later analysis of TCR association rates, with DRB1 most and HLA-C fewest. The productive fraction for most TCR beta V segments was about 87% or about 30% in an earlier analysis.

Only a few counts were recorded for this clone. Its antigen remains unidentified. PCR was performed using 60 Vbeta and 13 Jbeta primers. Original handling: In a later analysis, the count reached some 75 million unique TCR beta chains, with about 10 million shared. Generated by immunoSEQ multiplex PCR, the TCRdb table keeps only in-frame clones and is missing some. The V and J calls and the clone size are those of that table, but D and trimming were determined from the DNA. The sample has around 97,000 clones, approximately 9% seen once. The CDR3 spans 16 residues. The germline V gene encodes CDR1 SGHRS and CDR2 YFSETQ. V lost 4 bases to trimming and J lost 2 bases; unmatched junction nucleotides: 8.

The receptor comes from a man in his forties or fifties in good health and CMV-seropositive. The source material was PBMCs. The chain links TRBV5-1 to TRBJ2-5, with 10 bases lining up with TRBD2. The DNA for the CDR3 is TGCGCCAGCAGCCTGGCTGGGACTAGCGTACAAGAGACCCAGTACTTC. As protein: CASSLAGTSVQETQYF.